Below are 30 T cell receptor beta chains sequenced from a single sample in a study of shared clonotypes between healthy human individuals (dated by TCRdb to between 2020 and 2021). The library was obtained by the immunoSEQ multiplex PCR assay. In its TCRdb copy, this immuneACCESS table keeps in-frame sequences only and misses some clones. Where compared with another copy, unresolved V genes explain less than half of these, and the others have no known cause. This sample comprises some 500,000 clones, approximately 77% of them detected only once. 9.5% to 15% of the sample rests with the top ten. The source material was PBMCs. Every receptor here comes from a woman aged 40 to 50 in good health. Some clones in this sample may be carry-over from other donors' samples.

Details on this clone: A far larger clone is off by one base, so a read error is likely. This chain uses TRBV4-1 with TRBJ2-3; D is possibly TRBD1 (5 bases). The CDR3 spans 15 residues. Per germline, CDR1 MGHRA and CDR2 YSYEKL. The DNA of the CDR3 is TGCGCCAGCAGCCAAGACCAGCAGGGCACAGATACGCGGTATTTT. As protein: CASSQDQQGTDTRYF.

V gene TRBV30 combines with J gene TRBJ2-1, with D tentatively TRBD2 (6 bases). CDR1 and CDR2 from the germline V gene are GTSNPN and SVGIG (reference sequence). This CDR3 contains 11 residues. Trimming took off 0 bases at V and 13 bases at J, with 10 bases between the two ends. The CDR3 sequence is CAWSVGGDQFF. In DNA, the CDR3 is TGTGCCTGGAGTGTAGGCGGGGACCAGTTCTTC.

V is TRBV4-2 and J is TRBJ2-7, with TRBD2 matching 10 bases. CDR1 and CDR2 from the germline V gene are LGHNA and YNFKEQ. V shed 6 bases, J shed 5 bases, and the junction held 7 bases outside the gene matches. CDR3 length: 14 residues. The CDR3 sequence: CASSLLAGHNEQYF. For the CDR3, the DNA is TGTGCCAGCAGTCTACTAGCGGGACACAACGAGCAGTACTTC.

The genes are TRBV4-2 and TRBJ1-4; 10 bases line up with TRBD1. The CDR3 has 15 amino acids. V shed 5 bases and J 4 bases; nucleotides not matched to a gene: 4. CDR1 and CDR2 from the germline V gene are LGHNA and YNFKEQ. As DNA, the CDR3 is TGTGCCAGCAGCGTCCGGGACAGGGGTAATGAAAAACTGTTTTTT. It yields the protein CASSVRDRGNEKLFF.

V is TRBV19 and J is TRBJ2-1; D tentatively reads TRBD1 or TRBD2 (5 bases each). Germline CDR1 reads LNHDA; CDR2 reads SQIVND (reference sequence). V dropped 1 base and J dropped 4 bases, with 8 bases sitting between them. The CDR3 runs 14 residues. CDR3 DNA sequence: TGTGCCAGTAGTATAGGTTGGGGGTACAATGAGCAGTTCTTC. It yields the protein CASSIGWGYNEQFF. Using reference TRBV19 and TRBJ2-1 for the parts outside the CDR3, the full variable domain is DGGITQSPKYLFRKEGQNVTLSCEQNLNHDAMYWYRQDPGQGLRLIYYSQIVNDFQKGDIAEGYSVSREKKESFPLTVTSAQKNPTAFYLCASSIGWGYNEQFFGPGTRLTVL.

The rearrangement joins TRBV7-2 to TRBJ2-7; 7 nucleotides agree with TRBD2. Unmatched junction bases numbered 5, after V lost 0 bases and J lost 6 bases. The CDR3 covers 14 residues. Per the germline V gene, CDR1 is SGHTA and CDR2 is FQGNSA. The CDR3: CASSLARGEGEQYF. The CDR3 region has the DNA TGTGCCAGCAGCTTAGCCCGGGGGGAGGGCGAGCAGTACTTC. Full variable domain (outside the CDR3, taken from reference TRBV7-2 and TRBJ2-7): GAGVSQSPSNKVTEKGKDVELRCDPISGHTALYWYRQSLGQGLEFLIYFQGNSAPDKSGLPSDRFSAERTGGSVSTLTIQRTQQEDSAVYLCASSLARGEGEQYFGPGTRLTVT.

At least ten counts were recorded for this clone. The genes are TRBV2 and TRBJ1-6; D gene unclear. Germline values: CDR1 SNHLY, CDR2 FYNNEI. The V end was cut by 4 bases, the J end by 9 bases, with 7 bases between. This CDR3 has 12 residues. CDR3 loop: CASSVEGSPLHF. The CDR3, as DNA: TGTGCCAGCAGTGTTGAGGGTTCACCCCTCCACTTT. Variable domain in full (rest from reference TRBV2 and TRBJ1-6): EPEVTQTPSHQVTQMGQEVILRCVPISNHLYFYWYRQILGQKVEFLVSFYNNEISEKSEIFDDQFSVERPDGSNFTLKIRSTKLEDSAMYFCASSVEGSPLHFGNGTRLTVT.

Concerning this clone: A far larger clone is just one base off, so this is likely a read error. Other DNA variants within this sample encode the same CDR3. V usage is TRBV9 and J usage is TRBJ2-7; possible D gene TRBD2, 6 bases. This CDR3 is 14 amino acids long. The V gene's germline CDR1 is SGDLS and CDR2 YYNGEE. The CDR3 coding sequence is TGTGCCAGTAGCGCCGCTAGCGCCTCCTACGAGCAGTACTTC. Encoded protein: CASSAASASYEQYF. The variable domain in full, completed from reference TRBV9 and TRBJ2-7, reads DSGVTQTPKHLITATGQRVTLRCSPRSGDLSVYWYQQSLDQGLQFLIQYYNGEERAKGNILERFSAQQFPDLHSELNLSSLELGDSALYFCASSAASASYEQYFGPGTRLTVT.

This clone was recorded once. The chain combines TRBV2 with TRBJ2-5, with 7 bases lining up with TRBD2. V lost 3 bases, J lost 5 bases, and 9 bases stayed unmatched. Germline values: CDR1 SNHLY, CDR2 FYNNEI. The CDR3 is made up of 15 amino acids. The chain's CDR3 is CASSEWREYRETQYF. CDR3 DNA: TGTGCCAGCAGTGAGTGGCGGGAGTATAGGGAGACCCAGTACTTC. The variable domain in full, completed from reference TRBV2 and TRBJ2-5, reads EPEVTQTPSHQVTQMGQEVILRCVPISNHLYFYWYRQILGQKVEFLVSFYNNEISEKSEIFDDQFSVERPDGSNFTLKIRSTKLEDSAMYFCASSEWREYRETQYFGPGTRLLVL.

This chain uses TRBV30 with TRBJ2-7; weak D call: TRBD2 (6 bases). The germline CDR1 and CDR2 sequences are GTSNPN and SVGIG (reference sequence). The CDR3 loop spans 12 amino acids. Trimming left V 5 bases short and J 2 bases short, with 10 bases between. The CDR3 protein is CAWGRSTYEQYF. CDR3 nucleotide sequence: TGTGCCTGGGGGAGGTCCACCTACGAGCAGTACTTC.

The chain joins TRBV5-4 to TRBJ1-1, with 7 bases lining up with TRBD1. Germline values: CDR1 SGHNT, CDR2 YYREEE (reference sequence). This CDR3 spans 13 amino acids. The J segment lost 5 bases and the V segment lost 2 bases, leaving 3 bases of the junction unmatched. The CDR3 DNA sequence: TGTGCCAGCAGCTTACAGGGGTCGACTGAAGCTTTCTTT. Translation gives CASSLQGSTEAFF.

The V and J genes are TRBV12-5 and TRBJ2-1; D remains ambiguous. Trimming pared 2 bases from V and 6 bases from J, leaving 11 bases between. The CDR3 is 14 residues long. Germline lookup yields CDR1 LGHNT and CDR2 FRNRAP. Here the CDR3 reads CASGLSPAPNEQFF. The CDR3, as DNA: TGTGCTAGTGGTTTGTCGCCCGCCCCCAATGAGCAGTTCTTC.

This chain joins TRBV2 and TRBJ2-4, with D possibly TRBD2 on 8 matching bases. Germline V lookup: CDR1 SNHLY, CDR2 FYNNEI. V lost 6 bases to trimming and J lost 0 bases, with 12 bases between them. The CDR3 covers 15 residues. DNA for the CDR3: TGTGCCAGCAGCGGGAGGGGGCTAGCCAAAAACATTCAGTACTTC. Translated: CASSGRGLAKNIQYF. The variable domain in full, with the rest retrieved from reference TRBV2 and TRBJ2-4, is EPEVTQTPSHQVTQMGQEVILRCVPISNHLYFYWYRQILGQKVEFLVSFYNNEISEKSEIFDDQFSVERPDGSNFTLKIRSTKLEDSAMYFCASSGRGLAKNIQYFGAGTRLSVL.

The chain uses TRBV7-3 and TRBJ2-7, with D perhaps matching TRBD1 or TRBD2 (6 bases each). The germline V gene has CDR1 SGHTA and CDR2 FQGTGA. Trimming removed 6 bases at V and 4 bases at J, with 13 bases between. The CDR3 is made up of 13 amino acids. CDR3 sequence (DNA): TGTGCCAGCAGTCGGGGGCGGGCGTACGAGCAGTACTTC. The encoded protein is CASSRGRAYEQYF.

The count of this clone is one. Written as DNA, the CDR3 is TGTGCCAGCAAACTGACTAGCGGGAACTACGAGCAGTACTTC. It yields the protein CASKLTSGNYEQYF. V gene TRBV28 combines with J gene TRBJ2-7; 11 nucleotides match TRBD2. Germline trimming cut 7 bases from V and 3 bases from J; bases unmatched to any gene: 5. The CDR3 totals 14 residues. Germline V lookup: CDR1 MDHEN, CDR2 SYDVKM.

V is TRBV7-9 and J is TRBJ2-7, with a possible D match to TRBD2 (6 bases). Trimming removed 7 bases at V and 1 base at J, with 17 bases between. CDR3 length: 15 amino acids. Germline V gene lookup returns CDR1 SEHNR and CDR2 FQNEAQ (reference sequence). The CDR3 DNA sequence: TGTGCCAGCACTCCATGGGGGGACTCTTCCTACGAGCAGTACTTC. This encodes CASTPWGDSSYEQYF.

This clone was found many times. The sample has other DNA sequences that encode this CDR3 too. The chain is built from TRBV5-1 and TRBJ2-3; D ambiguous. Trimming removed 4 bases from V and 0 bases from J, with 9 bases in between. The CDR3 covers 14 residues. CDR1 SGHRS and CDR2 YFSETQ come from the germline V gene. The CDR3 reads CASSPTTSTDTQYF. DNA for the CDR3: TGCGCCAGCAGCCCTACAACTAGCACAGATACGCAGTATTTT. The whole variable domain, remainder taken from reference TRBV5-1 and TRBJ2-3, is KAGVTQTPRYLIKTRGQQVTLSCSPISGHRSVSWYQQTPGQGLQFLFEYFSETQRNKGNFPGRFSGRQFSNSRSEMNVSTLELGDSALYLCASSPTTSTDTQYFGPGTRLTVL.

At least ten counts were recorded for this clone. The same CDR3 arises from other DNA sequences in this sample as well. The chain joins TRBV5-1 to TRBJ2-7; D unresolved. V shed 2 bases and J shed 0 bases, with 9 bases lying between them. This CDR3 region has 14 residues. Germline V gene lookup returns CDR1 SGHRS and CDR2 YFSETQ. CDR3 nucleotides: TGCGCCAGCAGCTTTGTTGCGGACTCCTACGAGCAGTACTTC. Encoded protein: CASSFVADSYEQYF.

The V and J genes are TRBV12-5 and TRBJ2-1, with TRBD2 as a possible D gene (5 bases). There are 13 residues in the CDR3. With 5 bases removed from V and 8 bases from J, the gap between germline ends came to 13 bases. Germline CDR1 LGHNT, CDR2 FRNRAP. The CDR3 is CASGVDSDDEQFF. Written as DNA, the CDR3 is TGTGCTAGTGGTGTGGACTCCGACGATGAGCAGTTCTTC.

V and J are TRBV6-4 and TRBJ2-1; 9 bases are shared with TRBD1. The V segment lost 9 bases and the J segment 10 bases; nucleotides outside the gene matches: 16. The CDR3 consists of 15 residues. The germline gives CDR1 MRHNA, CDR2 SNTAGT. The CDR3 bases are TGTGCCAGGGGGGGACAGGGAAGAGGGCCCGGGGAGCAGTTCTTC. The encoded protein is CARGGQGRGPGEQFF.

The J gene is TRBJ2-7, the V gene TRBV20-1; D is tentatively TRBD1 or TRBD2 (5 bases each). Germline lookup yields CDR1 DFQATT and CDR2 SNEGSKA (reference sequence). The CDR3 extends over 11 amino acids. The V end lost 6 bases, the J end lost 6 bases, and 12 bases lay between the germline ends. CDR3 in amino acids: CSAPSGTEQYF. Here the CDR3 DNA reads TGCAGTGCCCCGTCAGGGACCGAGCAGTACTTC.

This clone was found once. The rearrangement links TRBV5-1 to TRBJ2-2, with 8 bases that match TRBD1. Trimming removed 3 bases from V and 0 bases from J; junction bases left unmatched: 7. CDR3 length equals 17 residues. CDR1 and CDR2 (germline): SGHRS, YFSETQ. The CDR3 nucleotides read TGCGCCAGCAGCTCTTCACCGACAGGGGCGAACACCGGGGAGCTGTTTTTT. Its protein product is CASSSSPTGANTGELFF.

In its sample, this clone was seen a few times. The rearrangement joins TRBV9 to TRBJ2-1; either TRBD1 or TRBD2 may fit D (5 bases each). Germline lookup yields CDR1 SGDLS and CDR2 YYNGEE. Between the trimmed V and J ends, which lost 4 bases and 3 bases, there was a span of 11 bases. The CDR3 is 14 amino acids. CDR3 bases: TGTGCCAGCAGCCCTTGGGGGAACTACAATGAGCAGTTCTTC. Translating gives CASSPWGNYNEQFF.

The CDR3 reads CASSVRDTDTQYF. DNA of the CDR3: TGTGCCAGCAGCGTTAGAGACACAGATACGCAGTATTTT. V usage is TRBV27 and J usage is TRBJ2-3; D unresolved. V was clipped by 6 bases and J by 2 bases, with 9 bases between them. The CDR3 extends over 13 amino acids. Germline V lookup: CDR1 MNHEY, CDR2 SMNVEV (reference sequence).

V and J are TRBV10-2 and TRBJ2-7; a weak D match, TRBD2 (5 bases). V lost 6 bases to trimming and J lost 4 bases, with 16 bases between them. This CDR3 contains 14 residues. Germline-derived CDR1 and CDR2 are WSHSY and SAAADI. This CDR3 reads CASSPGISRYEQYF. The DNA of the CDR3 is TGCGCCAGCAGCCCCGGGATATCCCGATACGAGCAGTACTTC.

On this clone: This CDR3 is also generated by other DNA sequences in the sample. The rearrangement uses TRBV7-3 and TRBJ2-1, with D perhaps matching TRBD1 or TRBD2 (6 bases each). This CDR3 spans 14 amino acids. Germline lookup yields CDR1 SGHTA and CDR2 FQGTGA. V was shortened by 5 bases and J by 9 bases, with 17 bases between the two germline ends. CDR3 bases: TGTGCCAGCAGCCCATTAGCGGAGGGGGGTGAGCAGTTCTTC. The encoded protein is CASSPLAEGGEQFF.

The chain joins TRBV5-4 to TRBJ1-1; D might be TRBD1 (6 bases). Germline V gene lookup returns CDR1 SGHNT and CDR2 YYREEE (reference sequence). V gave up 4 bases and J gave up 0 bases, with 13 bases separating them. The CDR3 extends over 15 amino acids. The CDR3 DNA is TGTGCCAGCAGCATGAACAGGGAACTGAACACTGAAGCTTTCTTT. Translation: CASSMNRELNTEAFF. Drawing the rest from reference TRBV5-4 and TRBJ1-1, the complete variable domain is ETGVTQSPTHLIKTRGQQVTLRCSSQSGHNTVSWYQQALGQGPQFIFQYYREEENGRGNFPPRFSGLQFPNYSSELNVNALELDDSALYLCASSMNRELNTEAFFGQGTRLTVV.

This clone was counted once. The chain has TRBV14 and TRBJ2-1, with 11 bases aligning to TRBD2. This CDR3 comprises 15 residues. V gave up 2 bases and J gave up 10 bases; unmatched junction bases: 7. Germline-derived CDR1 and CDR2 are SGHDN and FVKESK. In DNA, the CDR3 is TGTGCCAGCAGCCAATTTAGCGGGAGGGCCAGGGAGCAGTTCTTC. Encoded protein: CASSQFSGRAREQFF.

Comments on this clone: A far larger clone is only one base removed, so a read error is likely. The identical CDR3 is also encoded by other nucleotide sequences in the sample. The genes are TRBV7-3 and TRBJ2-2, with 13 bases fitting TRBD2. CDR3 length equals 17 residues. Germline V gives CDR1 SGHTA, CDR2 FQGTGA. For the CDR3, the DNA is TGTGCCAGTAGCTTACCGGGACTAGCGGGAAACACCGGGGAGCTGTTTTTT. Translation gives CASSLPGLAGNTGELFF.

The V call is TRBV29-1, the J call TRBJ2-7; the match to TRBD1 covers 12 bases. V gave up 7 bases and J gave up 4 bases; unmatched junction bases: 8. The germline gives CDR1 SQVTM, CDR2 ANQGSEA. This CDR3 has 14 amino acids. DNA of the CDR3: TGCAGCGCTGGGTGGGGACAGGGGGCTTACGAGCAGTACTTC. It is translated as CSAGWGQGAYEQYF.